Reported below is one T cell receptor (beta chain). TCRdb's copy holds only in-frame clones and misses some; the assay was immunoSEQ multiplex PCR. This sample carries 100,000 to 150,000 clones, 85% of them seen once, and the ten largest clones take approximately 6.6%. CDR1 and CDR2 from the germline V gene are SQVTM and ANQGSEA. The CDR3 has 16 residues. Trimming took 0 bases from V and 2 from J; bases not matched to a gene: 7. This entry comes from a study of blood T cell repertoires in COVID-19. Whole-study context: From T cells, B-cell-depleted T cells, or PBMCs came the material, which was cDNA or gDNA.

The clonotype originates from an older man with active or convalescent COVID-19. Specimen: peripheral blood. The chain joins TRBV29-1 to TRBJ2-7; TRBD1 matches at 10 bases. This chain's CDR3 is CSVEDPRTGGTYEQYF. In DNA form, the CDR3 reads TGCAGCGTTGAAGATCCACGGACAGGGGGGACCTACGAGCAGTACTTC.